This TCR beta chain is drawn from a study of blood T cell repertoires in COVID-19. The CDR3 is 15 amino acids. V lost 4 bases to trimming and J lost 2 bases; unmatched junction nucleotides: 5. CDR1 and CDR2 from the germline V gene are SGHRS and YFSETQ. Profiled with immunoSEQ multiplex PCR; TCRdb holds only in-frame clones, not every one. This sample has more than 300,000 clones, with 70% to 90% found just once. Recovered participants had two consecutive negative NP/OP PCR tests, healthcare professional clearance, or symptom resolution. The sequencing input was PBMCs or T cells enriched from blood (not recorded which). The genes are TRBV5-1 and TRBJ2-3, with 9 bases that match TRBD2. This TCR was recovered from a woman aged 18 to 35 who had recovered from COVID-19. The DNA of the CDR3 is TGCGCCAGCAGCCGCGGGGGGGCCCACACAGATACGCAGTATTTT. Protein product: CASSRGGAHTDTQYF.